The T cell receptor (beta chain) described here comes from a study of blood T cell repertoires in COVID-19. The protocol was immunoSEQ multiplex PCR, while the TCRdb copy is restricted to in-frame clones and leaves out a portion. The sample holds about 240,000 clones, 87% seen once. The germline V gene encodes CDR1 MNHEY and CDR2 SVGAGI. Trimming took 5 bases from V and 3 from J; bases not matched to a gene: 2. The CDR3 sequence is 15 residues long. The V call is TRBV6-5, the J call TRBJ2-1, with 12 bases lining up with TRBD2. Specimen: peripheral blood. The sequence was collected from a man aged 55 to 70 who had recovered from COVID-19. In DNA form, the CDR3 reads TGTGCCAGCAGTCGACTAGCGGGGGACTACAATGAGCAGTTCTTC. Translating gives CASSRLAGDYNEQFF.